The 10 T cell receptor beta chains listed next were all sequenced from one sample in a study of T cell responses to AZD1222 COVID-19 vaccine. Method: immunoSEQ multiplex PCR; TCRdb's copy keeps in-frame clones and lacks some. This table holds fewer than 130,000 clones, roughly 92% found once. The source material was peripheral blood, sampled 28 days after the second AZD1222 dose. Receptor source: an adult who received the AZD1222 COVID-19 vaccine.

This clone has a single count. This sequence joins TRBV19 and TRBJ2-2, with D tentatively TRBD1 or TRBD2 (6 bases each). This CDR3 has 17 amino acids. Trimming removed 7 bases at V and 5 bases at J, with 23 bases between. The germline V gene encodes CDR1 LNHDA and CDR2 SQIVND (reference sequence). The CDR3 nucleotides read TGTGCCAGTACCCCACCCAGCGGAGGGGGAGGAACCGGGGAGCTGTTTTTT. Translation: CASTPPSGGGGTGELFF.

This chain uses TRBV13 with TRBJ1-1; D remains ambiguous. V dropped 5 bases and J dropped 1 base, with 11 bases sitting between them. Looked up from germline, CDR1 is PRHDT and CDR2 is FYEKMQ (reference sequence). CDR3 size: 14 residues. In DNA, the CDR3 is TGTGCCAGCAGCCCCCTCCCGTCGAACACTGAAGCTTTCTTT. It translates to CASSPLPSNTEAFF.

In its sample, this clone was seen a few times. CDR3 bases: TGTGCCAGCAGCGTAGTCCGGGGGGCATTTAACACTGAAGCTTTCTTT. Amino acid sequence: CASSVVRGAFNTEAFF. The chain joins TRBV9 to TRBJ1-1, with D possibly being TRBD1 (6 bases). The CDR3 is made up of 16 amino acids. The V and J ends lost 0 bases and 2 bases respectively, with 14 bases between them. The germline CDR1 and CDR2 sequences are SGDLS and YYNGEE.

The V call is TRBV18, the J call TRBJ1-1; maybe TRBD1 (5 bases). Germline V gene data show CDR1 as KGHSH and CDR2 as LQKENI. This CDR3 has 13 residues. V was clipped by 3 bases and J by 7 bases, with 12 bases between them. The CDR3 DNA sequence: TGTGCCAGCTCACCTCTCAGGGACCATGAAGCTTTCTTT. This codes for CASSPLRDHEAFF.

This clone showed up just once. The CDR3 nucleotides are TGCGCCAGCAGCTTGTATTCTGTTAGCGCGACCTACGAGCAGTACTTC. It translates to CASSLYSVSATYEQYF. V usage is TRBV5-1 and J usage is TRBJ2-7, with a weak D call TRBD2 (5 bases). CDR1 and CDR2 from the germline V gene are SGHRS and YFSETQ. The CDR3 covers 16 residues. Trimming left V 1 base short and J 2 bases short, with 16 bases between.

The CDR3 bases are TGCGCCAGCAGGGACGGGACAGGGGGCGAAAAACTGTTTTTT. It is translated as CASRDGTGGEKLFF. The chain uses TRBV5-1 and TRBJ1-4, with 12 bases that match TRBD1. V trimming: 5 bases; J trimming: 8 bases; junction bases outside the gene matches: 4. The CDR3 contains 14 residues. Germline V gives CDR1 SGHRS, CDR2 YFSETQ.

V gene TRBV14 combines with J gene TRBJ1-1; no firm D call. CDR1 and CDR2 (germline): SGHDN, FVKESK. The CDR3 is 16 residues long. Deletions cut 2 bases from V and 1 base from J, with 14 bases between. The CDR3 coding sequence is TGTGCCAGCAGCCAATATGGTTGGGGTACGAACACTGAAGCTTTCTTT. Protein: CASSQYGWGTNTEAFF.

This clone was seen only a few times. This chain joins TRBV29-1 and TRBJ1-1; D may be TRBD1 (6 bases). The germline V gene encodes CDR1 SQVTM and CDR2 ANQGSEA. The ends were cut back, 6 bases at V and 3 bases at J, with 17 bases in the middle. The CDR3 consists of 14 residues. The CDR3 loop is CSVVRGTGHTEAFF. DNA of the CDR3: TGCAGCGTCGTGAGGGGGACTGGGCACACTGAAGCTTTCTTT.

V usage is TRBV13 and J usage is TRBJ1-3; 7 bases are a match to TRBD1. CDR3 length: 16 amino acids. The J segment lost 3 bases and the V segment lost 1 base, leaving 6 bases of the junction unmatched. Germline V CDR1 and CDR2: PRHDT, FYEKMQ (reference sequence). The CDR3 sequence is CASSLETGVLGNTIYF. CDR3 nucleotide sequence: TGTGCCAGCAGCTTAGAAACAGGGGTCCTTGGAAACACCATATATTTT.

The chain links TRBV5-4 to TRBJ1-2; 10 bases line up with TRBD1. CDR1 is SGHNT, CDR2 YYREEE, per germline (reference sequence). The trim removed 7 bases at V and 0 bases at J, leaving 6 bases unmatched. The CDR3 extends over 15 amino acids. The CDR3 region is CASRPTGGSNYGYTF. The CDR3 bases are TGTGCCAGCCGACCGACAGGGGGCTCTAACTATGGCTACACCTTC.